This T cell receptor (beta chain) was profiled in a study of identical twins. Overall study findings and caveats: Whereas memory repertoires showed no such difference, abundant cord blood beta clonotypes carried fewer insertions.

Per germline, CDR1 SGHAT and CDR2 FQNNGV. The CDR3 extends over 12 amino acids. Deletions cut 5 bases from V and 8 bases from J, with 10 bases between. This clonotype was recorded a few times. Antigen unknown. TCRdb fed the 5' RACE reads into MiXCR, producing one record per CDR3 protein. The table includes around 340,000 distinct CDR3 sequences, 9% to 15% detected once. The sample also formed part of further work on yellow fever vaccine responses in identical twins.

The J gene is TRBJ2-1, the V gene TRBV11-2; D is possibly TRBD2 (5 bases). The sample was CD8+ T cells sorted from blood. This clonotype originated in a woman younger than 35 in good health. CDR3 sequence reads: CASSRRWDEQFF. The CDR3 nucleotides are TGTGCCAGCAGCCGGAGGTGGGATGAGCAGTTCTTC.